The rows below give T cell receptor beta chains drawn from one sample of a study of radiotherapy plus CTLA-4 blockade in lung cancer. TCRdb's copy holds only in-frame clones and misses some; the assay was immunoSEQ multiplex PCR. Of 52,000 or so clones in the sample, roughly 80% were seen once. The source was peripheral blood, collected from a patient treated with radiotherapy plus ipilimumab. These TCRs come from a human donor with non-small cell lung cancer who had a partial response to radiotherapy plus ipilimumab. The CDR3 runs from the conserved cysteine through the conserved F or W. The D gene is left open where the match is weak. The size entry is marked missing in some rows and otherwise reads once, few, many or a size class.

abundance	len	v_gene	j_gene	d_gene	CDR3nt	CDR3aa
-	14	TRBV23-1	TRBJ2-3	-	TGCGCCAGCAGTCGGGCAGGGGGCACAGATACGCAGTATTTT	CASSRAGGTDTQYF
few	14	TRBV5-4	TRBJ2-7	TRBD2	TGTGCCAGCAGCTTTAGCGGGGGTTCCTACGAGCAGTACTTC	CASSFSGGSYEQYF
-	15	TRBV9	TRBJ1-1	TRBD1	TGTGCCAGCAGCGGAGGGGGACAGGAGAACACTGAAGCTTTCTTT	CASSGGGQENTEAFF
-	14	TRBV6-1	TRBJ2-7	TRBD1	TGTGCCAGCAGGGACCCGGGACAGGGCTACGAGCAGTACTTC	CASRDPGQGYEQYF
medium-sized	14	TRBV6-5	TRBJ2-7	TRBD1	TGTGCCAGCAGTTACTCGCAGGGGGCGGATGAGCAGTACTTC	CASSYSQGADEQYF
few	16	TRBV4-2	TRBJ2-5	TRBD2	TGTGCCAGCAGCCAAGAGGGCGGGGCGGGGGGAGAGACCCAGTACTTC	CASSQEGGAGGETQYF
-	14	TRBV19	TRBJ2-7	TRBD1	TGTGCCAGTAGATCGACAGGGGGCCCCTACGAGCAGTACTTC	CASRSTGGPYEQYF
-	13	TRBV6-5	TRBJ1-1	-	TGTGCCAGTAGGTGGCGGGAGAACACTGAAGCTTTCTTT	CASRWRENTEAFF
-	14	TRBV6-5	TRBJ1-2	-	TGTGCCAGCAGTGACCTCCCGGGGGGCTATGGCTACACCTTC	CASSDLPGGYGYTF
-	15	TRBV6-1	TRBJ2-2	TRBD1	TGTGCCAGCAAAACTGACAGGGTGAACACCGGGGAGCTGTTTTTT	CASKTDRVNTGELFF
-	16	TRBV4-3	TRBJ1-4	-	TGCGCCAGCAGCCAAGAGCCCCGGGGGGCCGGAGAAAAACTGTTTTTT	CASSQEPRGAGEKLFF
-	15	TRBV6-1	TRBJ2-1	TRBD1	TGTGCCAGCAGTGGCCGGGACAGGGAATACAATGAGCAGTTCTTC	CASSGRDREYNEQFF
-	11	TRBV2	TRBJ2-1	-	TGTGCCAGCAGCGAGACTAGAATGCAGTTCTTC	CASSETRMQFF
-	15	TRBV9	TRBJ2-1	TRBD2	TGTGCCAGCAGCGTCGGTAGCGGGGGCTACAATGAGCAGTTCTTC	CASSVGSGGYNEQFF
-	15	TRBV2	TRBJ1-4	-	TGTGCCAGCAGAGGGCAGGGGCGAGCTAATGAAAAACTGTTTTTT	CASRGQGRANEKLFF
-	13	TRBV7-9	TRBJ1-1	-	TGTGCCAGCAGCTTAGGGGAGCCCCCTGAAGCTTTCTTT	CASSLGEPPEAFF
-	14	TRBV6-5	TRBJ2-1	-	TGTGCCAGCAGTCTCGGAGGTAGTGACAATGAGCAGTTCTTC	CASSLGGSDNEQFF
once	14	TRBV19	TRBJ2-7	TRBD1	TGTGCCAGTACCCCAGGGCGAGGGGGCAGCGAGCAGTACTTC	CASTPGRGGSEQYF
-	16	TRBV5-1	TRBJ2-1	TRBD1	TGCGCCAGCAGCTTGGGAGGGACAGGGACTCGCAATGAGCAGTTCTTC	CASSLGGTGTRNEQFF
-	15	TRBV7-9	TRBJ2-7	-	TGTGCCAGCAGCTCAAGAGGGATAAGGTCCTACGAGCAGTACTTC	CASSSRGIRSYEQYF
-	14	TRBV5-6	TRBJ2-5	TRBD1	TGTGCCAGCAGCTTGGTCCAGGGGGAACAGACCCAGTACTTC	CASSLVQGEQTQYF
-	13	TRBV14	TRBJ1-2	TRBD1	TGTGCCAGCAGTCCCGGGACAGGGAGTGGCTACACCTTC	CASSPGTGSGYTF
-	14	TRBV11-2	TRBJ2-1	-	TGTGCCAGCAGCTTACTGATGAGGGGGAATGAGCAGTTCTTC	CASSLLMRGNEQFF
-	14	TRBV2	TRBJ2-5	TRBD1	TGTGCCAGCAGGGGCCAGGGGGCAGGAGAGACCCAGTACTTC	CASRGQGAGETQYF
-	14	TRBV19	TRBJ1-5	TRBD1	TGTGCCAGTAGCTCCGGCAGGGGGGATCAGCCCCAGCATTTT	CASSSGRGDQPQHF
-	14	TRBV7-9	TRBJ1-2	TRBD1	TGTGCCAGCAGCTTAGCGGTGCAGGGGGGCGGCTACACCTTC	CASSLAVQGGGYTF
once	14	TRBV5-1	TRBJ2-7	-	TGCGCCAGCAGCCCGGCTGGGAGGTACGACGAGCAGTACTTC	CASSPAGRYDEQYF
-	15	TRBV6-1	TRBJ1-6	-	TGTGCCGGTACTGGGGGGGCCCTGGGTAATTCACCCCTCCACTTT	CAGTGGALGNSPLHF
-	15	TRBV19	TRBJ2-1	-	TGTGCCAGTAGTATAGGGCAAAACTATCCAAATCAGCAGTTCTTC	CASSIGQNYPNQQFF
-	14	TRBV5-6	TRBJ2-5	-	TGTGCCAGCAGCTTAAGGGGAGGGGGAGAGACCCAGTACTTC	CASSLRGGGETQYF
few	13	TRBV2	TRBJ1-2	-	TGTGCCAGCAGTGAGTGGGAGTCGATAGGCTACACCTTC	CASSEWESIGYTF
-	15	TRBV5-1	TRBJ1-1	TRBD1	TGCGCCAGCAGCTCCGACAGGGCTTGGTCCACTGAAGCCTTCTTT	CASSSDRAWSTEAFF
-	18	TRBV5-4	TRBJ2-6	TRBD1	TGTGCCAGCAGCCACCGGGACAGGGGGTACTCTGGGGCCAACGTCCTGACTTTC	CASSHRDRGYSGANVLTF
-	18	TRBV11-2	TRBJ2-3	TRBD2	TGTGCCAGCAGCTTAGATTTTGGTAGCGGGGGGGCCAGGGATACGCAGTATTTT	CASSLDFGSGGARDTQYF
once	15	TRBV23-1	TRBJ1-5	-	TGCGCCAGCACCCCCGGGAGAGCATTAAATCAGCCCCAGCATTTT	CASTPGRALNQPQHF
few	12	TRBV7-2	TRBJ1-6	-	TGTGCCAGCAGCTTGGCACAGGGTCCCCTCCACTTT	CASSLAQGPLHF
-	16	TRBV5-8	TRBJ2-4	-	TGTGCCAGCAGCTGGCCCCTTGTGGTAGCGAGGAACATTCAGTACTTC	CASSWPLVVARNIQYF
-	15	TRBV15	TRBJ2-3	-	TGTGCCACCAGCAGAGCGGTTGACTATCAAGATACGCAGTATTTT	CATSRAVDYQDTQYF
-	15	TRBV12-5	TRBJ1-3	TRBD1	TGTGCTAGTGGTTTGGCTACAGGGGCTGGAAACACCATATATTTT	CASGLATGAGNTIYF
-	14	TRBV6-1	TRBJ1-1	-	TGTGCCAGCAGTGATTCACACCTGAACACTGAAGCTTTCTTT	CASSDSHLNTEAFF
-	12	TRBV30	TRBJ1-6	-	TGTGCCTGGAGTGGGCAGTCTTCACCCCTCCACTTT	CAWSGQSSPLHF
once	12	TRBV6-1	TRBJ1-2	-	TGTGCCAGCATGGAGGGTAACTATGGCTACACCTTC	CASMEGNYGYTF
few	15	TRBV6-6	TRBJ1-2	-	TGTGCCAGCAGTTACTCACAGGACATTCTATATGGCTACACCTTC	CASSYSQDILYGYTF
-	14	TRBV18	TRBJ2-7	-	TGTGCCAGCTCACCTGGGCAAAGCTCCTACGAGCAGTACTTC	CASSPGQSSYEQYF
-	17	TRBV7-3	TRBJ2-1	-	TGTGCCAGCAGCTTGCGACCCAGGGGGGCGGCCTACAATGAGCAGTTCTTC	CASSLRPRGAAYNEQFF